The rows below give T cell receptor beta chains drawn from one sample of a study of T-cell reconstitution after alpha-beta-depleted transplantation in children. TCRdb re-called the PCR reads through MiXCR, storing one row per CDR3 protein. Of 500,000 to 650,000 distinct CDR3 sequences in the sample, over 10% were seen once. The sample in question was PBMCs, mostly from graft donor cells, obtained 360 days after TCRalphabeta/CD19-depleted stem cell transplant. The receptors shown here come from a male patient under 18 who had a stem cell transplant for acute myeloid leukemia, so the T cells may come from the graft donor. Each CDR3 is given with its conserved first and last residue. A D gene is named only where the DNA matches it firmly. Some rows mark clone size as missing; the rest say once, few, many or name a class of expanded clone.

CDR3 DNA: TGCAGTGCTAGAGCAGTAGCGGGAGCATTCGGGAACATTCAGTACTTC
CDR3 protein: CSARAVAGAFGNIQYF
clone size: NA
V gene: TRBV20-1
J gene: TRBJ2-4
D gene: TRBD2

CDR3 DNA: TGCAGCGTCGGCGGGATTTGGGACGAGCAGTACTTC
CDR3 protein: CSVGGIWDEQYF
clone size: few
V gene: TRBV29-1
J gene: TRBJ2-7
D gene: NA

CDR3 DNA: TGTGCCAGCAGCGGCGGACAGGGGGACTCCTACGAGCAGTACTTC
CDR3 protein: CASSGGQGDSYEQYF
clone size: NA
V gene: TRBV21-1
J gene: TRBJ2-7
D gene: NA

CDR3 DNA: TGTGCCAGCAGCAAGGGCGCTTACGAGCAGTACTTC
CDR3 protein: CASSKGAYEQYF
clone size: few
V gene: TRBV6-5
J gene: TRBJ2-7
D gene: NA

CDR3 DNA: TGTGCCAGCAGGTTAAGACAGGGAACGGAGCTGTTTTTT
CDR3 protein: CASRLRQGTELFF
clone size: few
V gene: TRBV7-3
J gene: TRBJ2-2
D gene: TRBD1

CDR3 DNA: TGTGCCAGCAGCCCCGGGGTGGGGGCGTCCTACAATGAGCAGTTCTTC
CDR3 protein: CASSPGVGASYNEQFF
clone size: NA
V gene: TRBV4-2
J gene: TRBJ2-1
D gene: NA

CDR3 DNA: TGTGCCAGCAGCTTAGACTGGAGGGGCCCCTACGAGCAGTACTTC
CDR3 protein: CASSLDWRGPYEQYF
clone size: few
V gene: TRBV9
J gene: TRBJ2-7
D gene: NA

CDR3 DNA: TGTGCCAGCAGTCGGTTATCAGGCTATGGCTACACCTTC
CDR3 protein: CASSRLSGYGYTF
clone size: many
V gene: TRBV6-5
J gene: TRBJ1-2
D gene: NA

CDR3 DNA: TGTGCCAGCAGCTTATTTGGGGGCAGTACCGGGGAGCTGTTTTTT
CDR3 protein: CASSLFGGSTGELFF
clone size: many
V gene: TRBV7-3
J gene: TRBJ2-2
D gene: NA

CDR3 DNA: TGTGCCAGCAGTTTTGGCAGATTTGGGGCCAACGTCCTGACTTTC
CDR3 protein: CASSFGRFGANVLTF
clone size: NA
V gene: TRBV28
J gene: TRBJ2-6
D gene: NA

CDR3 DNA: TGCAGCGCCGGAGGGATGACAGGGCTAGGTACAGATACGCAGTATTTT
CDR3 protein: CSAGGMTGLGTDTQYF
clone size: many
V gene: TRBV29-1
J gene: TRBJ2-3
D gene: NA